Below are 4 T cell receptor beta chains sequenced from a single sample in a study of beta chain features in type 1 diabetes. The investigators reverse transcribed all of the isolated RNA, so they sequenced expressed TCRB transcripts. Using immunoSEQ multiplex PCR, the repertoire was profiled, and TCRdb retains in-frame clones only, with some absent. The repertoire holds about 140,000 clones, with 6.9% as singletons. The specimen was central memory CD4+ T cells from blood. Every receptor here comes from a woman aged 25 to 39 in good health.

The rearrangement links TRBV6-5 to TRBJ2-7; 7 nucleotides align to TRBD2. V dropped 2 bases and J dropped 5; count of bases not matched to a gene: 6. The germline gives CDR1 MNHEY, CDR2 SVGAGI. There are 14 residues in the CDR3. The CDR3, as DNA: TGTGCCAGCAGTTACCGGCGGGGGTCCCACGAGCAGTACTTC. Translation: CASSYRRGSHEQYF.

On this clone itself: Its ends do not fully match the called genes, so a read error is possible. This specimen includes other DNA sequences encoding the same CDR3. The CDR3 DNA sequence: TGCGCCAGCTCATCGATGGGACAGAACTACGAGCAGTACTTC. Protein product: CASSSMGQNYEQYF. This chain links TRBV18 with TRBJ2-7; 7 nucleotides agree with TRBD1. Germline values: CDR1 KGHSH, CDR2 LQKENI. The CDR3 has 14 amino acids.

This clone was seen ten or more times. CDR3 amino acids: CSVESLGGYEQYF. For the CDR3, the DNA is TGCAGCGTAGAATCACTAGGTGGCTACGAGCAGTACTTC. The V and J genes are TRBV29-1 and TRBJ2-7; a possible D gene is TRBD2 (5 bases). The CDR3 sequence is 13 residues long. CDR1 and CDR2 (germline): SQVTM, ANQGSEA. With 6 bases removed from V and 3 bases from J, the gap between germline ends came to 15 bases.

This clone was seen only a few times. The chain recombines TRBV4-1 with TRBJ2-1, with 7 bases identical to TRBD1. The ends lost 3 bases at V and 5 bases at J; junction bases unmatched: 13. This CDR3 has 17 amino acids. Germline CDR1 reads MGHRA; CDR2 reads YSYEKL. The CDR3 sequence: CASSQAGTVGYNNEQFF. The DNA for the CDR3 is TGCGCCAGCAGCCAGGCCGGGACAGTGGGTTACAACAATGAGCAGTTCTTC.